A single sample is the source of the 30 T cell receptor beta chains below, sequenced in a study of beta chain features in type 1 diabetes. Sequenced material consisted of expressed TCRB transcripts (all of the isolated RNA was reverse transcribed). Sequenced by immunoSEQ multiplex PCR; TCRdb stores in-frame clones only, minus some. Among 350,000 to 450,000 clones, around 16% were seen once, and the ten largest hold about 0.02%. Sequenced sample: naive CD4+ T cells from blood. The receptor set was obtained from a woman aged 18-29 years in good health.

The rearrangement links TRBV11-1 to TRBJ2-7; possibly TRBD2 for D (6 bases). Trimming removed 0 bases from V and 4 bases from J, with 7 bases in between. Germline V CDR1 and CDR2: SGHAT, FQDESV (reference sequence). There are 13 residues in the CDR3. The CDR3 coding sequence is TGTGCCAGCAGCTTAGCAGGGAGGTACGAGCAGTACTTC. Translating it yields CASSLAGRYEQYF.

The chain joins TRBV30 to TRBJ1-2; TRBD1 is a possible D gene (6 bases). V was pared by 7 bases and J by 8 bases, with 23 bases between. CDR1 and CDR2 from the germline V gene are GTSNPN and SVGIG (reference sequence). The CDR3 extends over 14 amino acids. Written as DNA, the CDR3 is TGTGCCTCTACGGCCCGACAGGAACATAGCGGCTACACCTTC. Its protein is CASTARQEHSGYTF.

V is TRBV27 and J is TRBJ2-7, with D maybe TRBD2 (5 bases). CDR1 and CDR2 (germline): MNHEY, SMNVEV (reference sequence). Trimming pared 5 bases from V and 3 bases from J, leaving 14 bases between. The CDR3 spans 14 residues. The CDR3 region is CASSPLLGYYEQYF. The CDR3 region has the DNA TGTGCCAGCAGTCCGCTACTAGGCTACTACGAGCAGTACTTC.

The chain combines TRBV6-1 with TRBJ2-5; tentatively, D is TRBD2 (6 bases). Germline loops: CDR1 MNHNS, CDR2 SASEGT. The CDR3 totals 15 residues. V was shortened by 6 bases and J by 2 bases, with 16 bases between the two germline ends. The CDR3 loop is CASSARRGLQETQYF. CDR3 in DNA: TGTGCCAGCAGCGCCAGGAGGGGACTTCAAGAGACCCAGTACTTC.

This rearrangement joins TRBV5-1 to TRBJ2-1; tentatively, D is TRBD2 (6 bases). Per the germline V gene, CDR1 is SGHRS and CDR2 is YFSETQ. CDR3 length: 15 residues. V was trimmed by 0 bases and J by 5 bases, leaving 12 bases between them. For the CDR3, the DNA is TGCGCCAGCAGCTTGGCCCGAGTAGCGGACAATGAGCAGTTCTTC. Translated: CASSLARVADNEQFF.

In its sample, this clone was seen a few times. The CDR3 nucleotides are TGTGCCAGCAGCTCTCAGACAGGGGAGGACCTCTATGGCTACACCTTC. Translating gives CASSSQTGEDLYGYTF. The gene calls are TRBV11-1 and TRBJ1-2, with TRBD1 matching 8 bases. J was trimmed by 4 bases and V by 4 bases; bases with no gene match: 11. Germline-derived CDR1 and CDR2 are SGHAT and FQDESV (reference sequence). This CDR3 has 16 amino acids. Using reference TRBV11-1 and TRBJ1-2 for the parts outside the CDR3, the full variable domain is EAEVAQSPRYKITEKSQAVAFWCDPISGHATLYWYRQILGQGPELLVQFQDESVVDDSQLPKDRFSAERLKGVDSTLKIQPAELGDSAMYLCASSSQTGEDLYGYTFGSGTRLTVV.

V is TRBV6-5 and J is TRBJ1-2; D ambiguous. There are 15 residues in the CDR3. Germline CDR1 reads MNHEY; CDR2 reads SVGAGI. Trimming left V 0 bases short and J 0 bases short, with 8 bases between. CDR3 coding DNA: TGTGCCAGCAGTTACTCGCCGTGGCCTAACTATGGCTACACCTTC. It is translated as CASSYSPWPNYGYTF.

This clone has a handful of counts. The chain carries TRBV7-9 and TRBJ2-1; 10 bases map to TRBD2. Germline V gene data show CDR1 as SEHNR and CDR2 as FQNEAQ (reference sequence). The CDR3 loop spans 15 amino acids. J gave up 6 bases and V 2 bases, and 4 bases lay outside the gene matches. CDR3 in DNA: TGTGCCAGCAGCTTACTAGCGGGAGTTCCCAATGAGCAGTTCTTC. Its translation is CASSLLAGVPNEQFF.

J is TRBJ2-1 and V is TRBV29-1, with unresolved D. This CDR3 has 15 residues. The germline CDR1 and CDR2 sequences are SQVTM and ANQGSEA. The V gene lost 5 bases and the J gene lost 3 bases, with 17 bases spanning the gap. The CDR3 region has the DNA TGCAGCGTTTCTTTTGGCCAGGCCGGCTACAATGAGCAGTTCTTC. This codes for CSVSFGQAGYNEQFF.

The chain has TRBV7-2 and TRBJ2-3; TRBD1 matches 7 bases. With 1 base clipped from V and 4 bases from J, the junction kept 8 bases outside the gene matches. CDR3 length equals 16 residues. Germline assignment: CDR1 SGHTA and CDR2 FQGNSA. CDR3 region: CASSLVARGFSDTQYF. The CDR3 DNA reads TGTGCCAGCAGCTTAGTAGCCAGGGGGTTCTCAGATACGCAGTATTTT.

This clone has more than one count but fewer than ten. The V and J genes are TRBV28 and TRBJ2-7; D gene unclear. With 3 bases removed from V and 1 base from J, the gap between germline ends came to 13 bases. The germline V gene encodes CDR1 MDHEN and CDR2 SYDVKM. CDR3 length equals 15 residues. CDR3 sequence (DNA): TGTGCCAGCAGTTTCCCCCAGGTGGGTTCCTACGAGCAGTACTTC. It codes for CASSFPQVGSYEQYF.

This chain connects TRBV29-1 to TRBJ2-4; a weak D match, TRBD1 (5 bases). V was trimmed by 1 base and J by 1 base, leaving 8 bases between them. The CDR3 runs 14 residues. Germline values: CDR1 SQVTM, CDR2 ANQGSEA. The CDR3 is CSVEARAAKNIQYF. DNA for the CDR3: TGCAGCGTTGAAGCCAGGGCGGCCAAAAACATTCAGTACTTC.

This clone came up a few times. In DNA form, the CDR3 reads TGTGCCAGCAGCCCTCCGGACAGGAACACTGAAGCTTTCTTT. Residues: CASSPPDRNTEAFF. The gene calls are TRBV6-5 and TRBJ1-1, with D possibly being TRBD1 (6 bases). The germline V gene encodes CDR1 MNHEY and CDR2 SVGAGI. Deletions cut 6 bases from V and 1 base from J, with 12 bases between. The CDR3 sequence is 14 residues long.

V gene TRBV2 combines with J gene TRBJ2-3; 7 bases line up with TRBD1. Trimming removed 3 bases from V and 0 bases from J; junction bases left unmatched: 3. CDR1 and CDR2 from the germline V gene are SNHLY and FYNNEI. This CDR3 has 15 amino acids. The CDR3 here is CASSETGSSTDTQYF. CDR3 DNA sequence: TGTGCCAGCAGTGAGACAGGGAGCAGCACAGATACGCAGTATTTT.

This clone came up a few times. V usage is TRBV19 and J usage is TRBJ1-5, with D perhaps matching TRBD1 (5 bases). V lost 9 bases to trimming and J lost 5 bases, with 20 bases between them. The V gene's germline CDR1 is LNHDA and CDR2 SQIVND (reference sequence). The CDR3 contains 15 residues. CDR3 nucleotides: TGTGCCAGCGAGTCGTTAGGGGCTAGGGATCAGCCCCAGCATTTT. This encodes CASESLGARDQPQHF. Variable domain in full (rest from reference TRBV19 and TRBJ1-5): DGGITQSPKYLFRKEGQNVTLSCEQNLNHDAMYWYRQDPGQGLRLIYYSQIVNDFQKGDIAEGYSVSREKKESFPLTVTSAQKNPTAFYLCASESLGARDQPQHFGDGTRLSIL.

The chain uses TRBV27 and TRBJ2-4, with a weak D call TRBD1 (5 bases). The CDR3 is made up of 13 amino acids. From germline, CDR1 is MNHEY and CDR2 SMNVEV (reference sequence). The V end was cut by 5 bases, the J end by 8 bases, with 13 bases between. The CDR3 DNA reads TGTGCCAGCAGTAGTTACAGGAGTGACATTCAGTACTTC. Protein: CASSSYRSDIQYF.

This chain joins TRBV30 and TRBJ2-7, with 7 bases lining up with TRBD1. Germline V gene data show CDR1 as GTSNPN and CDR2 as SVGIG (reference sequence). The CDR3 runs 14 residues. V was pared by 4 bases and J by 9 bases, with 15 bases of the junction left unmatched. This chain's CDR3 is CAWTRGQETPGQYF. The CDR3 bases are TGTGCCTGGACCCGAGGACAGGAAACTCCAGGGCAGTACTTC. Drawing the rest from reference TRBV30 and TRBJ2-7, the complete variable domain is SQTIHQWPATLVQPVGSPLSLECTVEGTSNPNLYWYRQAAGRGLQLLFYSVGIGQISSEVPQNLSASRPQDRQFILSSKKLLLSDSGFYLCAWTRGQETPGQYFGPGTRLTVT.

The chain carries TRBV5-4 and TRBJ2-2; 11 bases fit TRBD2. The CDR3 length is 16 residues. Germline trimming cut 4 bases from V and 5 bases from J; bases unmatched to any gene: 7. Germline CDR1 SGHNT, CDR2 YYREEE (reference sequence). The CDR3 reads CASSTRLAGMTGELFF. The CDR3, as DNA: TGTGCCAGCAGCACGAGACTAGCGGGAATGACCGGGGAGCTGTTTTTT.

The chain recombines TRBV9 with TRBJ2-3; 13 bases are shared with TRBD2. The CDR3 consists of 16 residues. Looked up from germline, CDR1 is SGDLS and CDR2 is YYNGEE. V lost 0 bases and J lost 6; bases outside the gene matches: 4. CDR3 amino acids: CASSVAGLAGSDTQYF. DNA for the CDR3: TGTGCCAGCAGCGTAGCGGGACTAGCGGGATCGGATACGCAGTATTTT.

This rearrangement joins TRBV9 to TRBJ2-1, with TRBD2 identical over 10 bases. The V gene end was trimmed by 1 base and the J gene end by 9 bases; junction bases not matched to a gene: 10. From germline, CDR1 is SGDLS and CDR2 YYNGEE. The CDR3 sequence is 16 residues long. This chain's CDR3 is CASSVWPSGRLGEQFF. Here the CDR3 DNA reads TGTGCCAGCAGCGTATGGCCTAGCGGGAGACTCGGTGAGCAGTTCTTC.

This clone showed up just a few times. The V gene is TRBV29-1, the J gene TRBJ2-3; 11 bases line up with TRBD2. This CDR3 contains 14 residues. The trim removed 7 bases at V and 5 bases at J, leaving 8 bases unmatched. The V gene's germline CDR1 is SQVTM and CDR2 ANQGSEA. The CDR3, as DNA: TGCAGCGCTACACTAGCGGGAGTTGTAGATACGCAGTATTTT. It translates to CSATLAGVVDTQYF.

The chain has TRBV4-2 and TRBJ1-2; D is undetermined. This CDR3 has 16 amino acids. V gave up 1 base and J gave up 2 bases, with 14 bases separating them. Looked up from germline, CDR1 is LGHNA and CDR2 is YNFKEQ. The CDR3: CASSQVKHHINYGYTF. The CDR3 DNA reads TGTGCCAGCAGCCAAGTTAAACACCACATCAACTATGGCTACACCTTC.

This clone has only a few counts. V usage is TRBV7-2 and J usage is TRBJ1-5; a weak D match, TRBD1 (6 bases). The CDR3 consists of 16 residues. The V end lost 1 base, the J end lost 4 bases, and 14 bases lay between the germline ends. CDR1 is SGHTA and CDR2 is FQGNSA in the germline V gene. Here the CDR3 reads CASSLGGPRENQPQHF. The CDR3 region has the DNA TGTGCCAGCAGCTTAGGGGGGCCAAGGGAGAATCAGCCCCAGCATTTT.

A note on this clone: Other DNA sequences from this sample encode an identical CDR3 as well. The CDR3 region is CASSLGGGSGANVLTF. CDR3 coding DNA: TGTGCCAGCAGCTTAGGGGGGGGCTCTGGGGCCAACGTCCTGACTTTC. V is TRBV7-2 and J is TRBJ2-6; 7 bases agree with TRBD2. In germline, CDR1 is SGHTA, CDR2 FQGNSA. This CDR3 has 16 amino acids. V lost 1 base and J lost 0; bases outside the gene matches: 0. The full variable domain, with the rest looked up from reference TRBV7-2 and TRBJ2-6, is GAGVSQSPSNKVTEKGKDVELRCDPISGHTALYWYRQSLGQGLEFLIYFQGNSAPDKSGLPSDRFSAERTGGSVSTLTIQRTQQEDSAVYLCASSLGGGSGANVLTFGAGSRLTVL.

This clone has more than one count but fewer than ten. This rearrangement joins TRBV29-1 to TRBJ1-3, with D possibly matching TRBD1 (6 bases). The germline CDR1 and CDR2 sequences are SQVTM and ANQGSEA. CDR3 length equals 14 residues. The V end lost 5 bases, the J end lost 4 bases, and 15 bases lay between the germline ends. CDR3 in amino acids: CSVRLYRAGNTIYF. CDR3 bases: TGCAGCGTTCGTTTATACAGGGCCGGAAACACCATATATTTT.

This rearrangement joins TRBV7-9 to TRBJ1-2, with a tentative D call TRBD1 (5 bases). V lost 3 bases and J 2 bases, leaving 7 bases between the germline ends. Germline loops: CDR1 SEHNR, CDR2 FQNEAQ (reference sequence). The CDR3 loop spans 13 amino acids. In nucleotides, the CDR3 is TGTGCCAGCAGCTTCAGGGAAAACTATGGCTACACCTTC. It codes for CASSFRENYGYTF.

The chain links TRBV29-1 to TRBJ1-6; D possibly corresponds to TRBD1 (6 bases). The V end was cut by 7 bases, the J end by 8 bases, with 18 bases between. The CDR3 length is 14 residues. The V gene's germline CDR1 is SQVTM and CDR2 ANQGSEA. The CDR3 spells CSAAFARGDSPLHF. DNA for the CDR3: TGCAGCGCCGCCTTCGCCAGGGGCGATTCACCCCTCCACTTT.

This clone turned up a few times. CDR3 DNA sequence: TGTGCCAGCAGCTTCTCGACGGAGCGGGACGAGCAGTACTTC. It encodes CASSFSTERDEQYF. The chain combines TRBV7-9 with TRBJ2-7; D might be TRBD2 (6 bases). The CDR3 is 14 amino acids. V was cut by 3 bases and J by 5 bases, with 14 bases left in between. CDR1 is SEHNR, CDR2 FQNEAQ, per germline (reference sequence).

This clone appeared a single time. J is TRBJ2-3 and V is TRBV30; 11 nucleotides match TRBD2. CDR1 is GTSNPN and CDR2 is SVGIG in the germline V gene (reference sequence). The CDR3 runs 15 residues. Losses at the gene ends were 2 bases for V and 6 bases for J; bases not matched to a gene: 7. CDR3 sequence: CAWSTGSGRVDTQYF. The CDR3 bases are TGTGCCTGGAGTACGGGTAGCGGGAGGGTGGATACGCAGTATTTT.

This clone was detected a few times. Other DNA sequences from this sample encode an identical CDR3 as well. J is TRBJ1-1 and V is TRBV29-1; 10 bases line up with TRBD1. Germline loops: CDR1 SQVTM, CDR2 ANQGSEA. This CDR3 contains 12 residues. J gave up 3 bases and V 6 bases, and 1 base lay outside the gene matches. The CDR3 coding sequence is TGCAGCGTGGGGACAGGGGACACTGAAGCTTTCTTT. Its translation is CSVGTGDTEAFF.